These 14 T cell receptor beta chains originate from one sample sequenced in a study of cytomegalovirus exposure and HLA in healthy donors. The PCR was carried out with 60 Vbeta primers and 13 Jbeta primers. The method was immunoSEQ multiplex PCR; TCRdb's version includes in-frame clones alone and lacks a portion of them. This sample has approximately 200,000 clones, with roughly four fifths found just once. The sequenced material came from PBMCs. The receptors shown here come from a woman aged 25-40 years in good health and CMV-seropositive.

The chain has TRBV6-5 and TRBJ2-7; 7 nucleotides align to TRBD1. V trimming: 4 bases; J trimming: 0 bases; junction bases outside the gene matches: 9. The length of the CDR3 is 16 residues. The germline CDR1 and CDR2 sequences are MNHEY and SVGAGI. As DNA, the CDR3 is TGTGCCAGCAGTTTCCCTCGGGGACAGTCCTCCTACGAGCAGTACTTC. Translation gives CASSFPRGQSSYEQYF.

This chain uses TRBV2 with TRBJ2-5, with TRBD2 matching 8 bases. V dropped 7 bases and J dropped 4; count of bases not matched to a gene: 5. The CDR3 has 13 amino acids. Germline-derived CDR1 and CDR2 are SNHLY and FYNNEI. The CDR3 protein is CASTGGEGETQYF. CDR3 coding DNA: TGTGCCAGCACCGGGGGGGAGGGAGAGACCCAGTACTTC.

The V and J genes are TRBV7-9 and TRBJ2-7; TRBD1 agrees at 10 bases. This CDR3 has 14 residues. CDR1 SEHNR and CDR2 FQNEAQ come from the germline V gene (reference sequence). V lost 5 bases to trimming and J lost 2 bases; unmatched junction nucleotides: 3. The CDR3 region has the DNA TGTGCCAGCAGCCCCGGACAGGGGGCCTACGAGCAGTACTTC. Amino acid sequence: CASSPGQGAYEQYF.

This clone showed up just once. CDR3 in amino acids: CASSSGQYSGNTIYF. For the CDR3, the DNA is TGTGCCAGCAGCTCGGGACAGTACTCTGGAAACACCATATATTTT. V is TRBV7-9 and J is TRBJ1-3; 7 bases map to TRBD1. This CDR3 comprises 15 residues. CDR1 and CDR2 (germline): SEHNR, FQNEAQ (reference sequence). Unmatched junction bases numbered 3, after V lost 4 bases and J lost 0 bases.

This chain links TRBV5-5 with TRBJ2-7; the match to TRBD1 covers 8 bases. The CDR3 sequence is 14 residues long. V shed 2 bases, J shed 4 bases, and the junction held 5 bases outside the gene matches. Per germline, CDR1 SGHKS and CDR2 YYEKEE (reference sequence). CDR3 loop: CASSFNGQGYEQYF. In DNA form, the CDR3 reads TGTGCCAGCAGCTTTAACGGACAGGGATACGAGCAGTACTTC. Combining the CDR3 with reference TRBV5-5 and TRBJ2-7 gives the whole variable domain DAGVTQSPTHLIKTRGQQVTLRCSPISGHKSVSWYQQVLGQGPQFIFQYYEKEERGRGNFPDRFSARQFPNYSSELNVNALLLGDSALYLCASSFNGQGYEQYFGPGTRLTVT.

The chain has TRBV19 and TRBJ2-7; D remains ambiguous. Per the germline V gene, CDR1 is LNHDA and CDR2 is SQIVND (reference sequence). This CDR3 contains 12 residues. The germline V and J ends were trimmed by 3 bases and 1 base, with 4 bases remaining between them. The CDR3 sequence: CASSIPSYEQYF. CDR3 DNA sequence: TGTGCCAGTAGTATTCCGTCCTACGAGCAGTACTTC.

This clone was picked up a small number of times. The chain is built from TRBV4-1 and TRBJ2-3; no clear D gene. V gave up 2 bases and J gave up 2 bases, with 11 bases separating them. There are 15 residues in the CDR3. Germline CDR1 reads MGHRA; CDR2 reads YSYEKL. This CDR3 reads CASSQITRYTDTQYF. DNA of the CDR3: TGCGCCAGCAGCCAAATAACCAGGTACACAGATACGCAGTATTTT.

The genes are TRBV29-1 and TRBJ2-3, with D possibly TRBD1 on 6 matching bases. Germline CDR1 SQVTM, CDR2 ANQGSEA. The CDR3 sequence is 11 residues long. V was pared by 6 bases and J by 6 bases, with 10 bases between. The CDR3 here is CSVARGDTQYF. CDR3 sequence (DNA): TGCAGCGTCGCTAGGGGGGATACGCAGTATTTT.

The gene calls are TRBV4-1 and TRBJ1-2; no clear D. The CDR3 covers 14 residues. Germline V gene sequence: CDR1 MGHRA, CDR2 YSYEKL. Trimming pared 0 bases from V and 4 bases from J, leaving 9 bases between. Here the CDR3 DNA reads TGCGCCAGCAGCCAAGAGACGGGAATCTATGGCTACACCTTC. It translates to CASSQETGIYGYTF.

There are a few counts of this clone. The chain combines TRBV4-1 with TRBJ1-1; D may be TRBD1 (5 bases). The CDR3 consists of 14 residues. Germline CDR1 MGHRA, CDR2 YSYEKL. Trimming took 1 base from V and 1 from J, leaving 7 bases between them. DNA for the CDR3: TGCGCCAGCAGCCAAGCAGGGCCGAACACTGAAGCTTTCTTT. Protein product: CASSQAGPNTEAFF.

The DNA for the CDR3 is TGTGCCAGCAGTGCCATCGACGGCCGGGACAGGGGTTATGGCTACACCTTC. Amino acid sequence: CASSAIDGRDRGYGYTF. The V and J genes are TRBV2 and TRBJ1-2; 10 bases are shared with TRBD1. With 4 bases clipped from V and 5 bases from J, the junction kept 13 bases outside the gene matches. The CDR3 contains 17 residues. Germline V CDR1 and CDR2: SNHLY, FYNNEI.

The V gene is TRBV7-2, the J gene TRBJ2-1, with 11 bases fitting TRBD2. J gave up 2 bases and V 8 bases, and 8 bases lay outside the gene matches. The CDR3 is made up of 16 amino acids. Germline CDR1 and CDR2: SGHTA and FQGNSA. CDR3 sequence: CASGPPGLAAYNEQFF. CDR3 DNA sequence: TGTGCCAGCGGACCGCCGGGACTAGCGGCCTACAATGAGCAGTTCTTC.

The rearrangement joins TRBV28 to TRBJ2-5; D is possibly TRBD1 (6 bases). V was pared by 7 bases and J by 5 bases, with 11 bases between. In germline, CDR1 is MDHEN, CDR2 SYDVKM. The CDR3 consists of 12 residues. The CDR3 region is CASNTGSETQYF. In DNA form, the CDR3 reads TGTGCCAGCAATACAGGGAGCGAGACCCAGTACTTC.

The chain joins TRBV6-6 to TRBJ2-7; TRBD2 agrees at 8 bases. Looked up from germline, CDR1 is MNHNY and CDR2 is SVGAGI (reference sequence). There are 15 residues in the CDR3. After removal of 6 bases from V and 3 bases from J, the junction contained 10 bases not matched to a gene. The CDR3 spells CASRDGGDSYYEQYF. CDR3 bases: TGTGCCAGCAGGGACGGGGGGGACTCCTACTACGAGCAGTACTTC.